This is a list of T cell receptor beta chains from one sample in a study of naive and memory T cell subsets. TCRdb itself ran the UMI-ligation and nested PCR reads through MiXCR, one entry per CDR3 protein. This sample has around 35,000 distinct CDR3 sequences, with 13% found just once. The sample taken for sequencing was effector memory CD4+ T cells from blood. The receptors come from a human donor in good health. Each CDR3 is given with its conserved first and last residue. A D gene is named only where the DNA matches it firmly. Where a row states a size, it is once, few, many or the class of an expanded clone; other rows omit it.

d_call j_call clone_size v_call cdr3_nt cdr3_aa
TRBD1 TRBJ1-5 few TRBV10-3 TGTGCCATGACAGGGAAACTCAATCAGCCCCAGCATTTT CAMTGKLNQPQHF
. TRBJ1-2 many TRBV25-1 TGTGCCAGCCAAACTGCAGGGGCCGGAATGTATGGCTACACCTTC CASQTAGAGMYGYTF
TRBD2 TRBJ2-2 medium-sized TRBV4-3 TGCGCCAGCAGCCAATTGAGCGGGAGGGGAACCGGGGAGCTGTTTTTT CASSQLSGRGTGELFF
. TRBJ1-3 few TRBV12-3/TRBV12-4 TGTGCCAGCAGTTTTGATGGAAACACCATATATTTT CASSFDGNTIYF
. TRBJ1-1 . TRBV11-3 TGTGCCAGCAGCTTAGCATCGGGGGGCTTTCTTTGTGTTCCGAACACTGAAGCTTTCTTT CASSLASGGFLCVPNTEAFF
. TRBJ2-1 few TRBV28 TGTGCCAGCAGTTTATATAGGGACACCGCCGATGAGCAGTTCTTC CASSLYRDTADEQFF
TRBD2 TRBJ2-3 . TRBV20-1 TGCAGTGCTAGATCGGCGGGAGGGTCAGATACGCAGTATTTT CSARSAGGSDTQYF
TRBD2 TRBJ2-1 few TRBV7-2 TGTGCCAGCAGCTGGGGACTAGCGGGAGGGCCGAGCTCCTACAATGAGCAGTTCTTC CASSWGLAGGPSSYNEQFF
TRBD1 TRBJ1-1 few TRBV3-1 TGTGCCAGCAGCGAACTTACAGGGGTATCGGACACTGAAGCTTTCTTT CASSELTGVSDTEAFF
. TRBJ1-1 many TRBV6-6 TGTGCCAGCAGTTACTCCGCGCTGAGGACCACGAACACTGAAGCTTTCTTT CASSYSALRTTNTEAFF
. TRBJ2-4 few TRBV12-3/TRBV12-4 TGTGCCAGCAGTTCCTCATCACGGGCCAAAAACATTCAGTACTTC CASSSSSRAKNIQYF
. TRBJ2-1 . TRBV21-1 TGTGCCAGCAGCATTTTACAGGGGGGGGGTAATGAGCAGTTCTTC CASSILQGGGNEQFF
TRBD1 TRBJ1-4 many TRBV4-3 TGCGCCAGCAGCCAGGGGACAGCAGTTAATGAAAAACTGTTTTTT CASSQGTAVNEKLFF
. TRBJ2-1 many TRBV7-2 TGTGCCAGCAGCTTGGCCGGAGACTACAATGAGCAGTTCTTC CASSLAGDYNEQFF
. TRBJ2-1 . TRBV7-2 TGTGCCAGCAGCTTAGGTTGGGCTAATCAGTTCTTC CASSLGWANQFF
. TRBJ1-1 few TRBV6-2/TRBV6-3 TGTGCCAGCAGTTACCGAGGGGGGAGGAACACTGAAGCTTTCTTT CASSYRGGRNTEAFF
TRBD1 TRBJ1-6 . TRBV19 TGTGCCAGTCAGGGGGAGGCCTATAATTCACCCCTCCACGGGGAGGCCTATAATTCACCCCTCCACTTT CASQGEAYNSPLHGEAYNSPLHF
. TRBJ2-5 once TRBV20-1 TGCAGTGCTAGTGGGGGGGGCTCGCCTAGTCAAGAGACCCAGTACTTC CSASGGGSPSQETQYF
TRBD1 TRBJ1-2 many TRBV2 TGTGCCAGCAGCGAACTTCAGGGGGCACATGGCTACACCTTC CASSELQGAHGYTF
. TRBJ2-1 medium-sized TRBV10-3 TGTGCCATCAGTGAGTCCAATGAGCAGTTCTTC CAISESNEQFF
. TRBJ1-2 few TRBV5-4 TGTGCCAGCAGCTTTTCCCGGCTTTATAACTATGGCTACACCTTC CASSFSRLYNYGYTF
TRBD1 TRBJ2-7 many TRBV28 TGTGCCAGCAGTTACCTGGACAGGGGAACCCTCGACTACGAGCAGTACTTC CASSYLDRGTLDYEQYF
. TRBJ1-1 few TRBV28 TGTGCCAGCAGTTCTTCTTTTACAGGGCGCATAGGGGAAGCTTTCTTT CASSSSFTGRIGEAFF
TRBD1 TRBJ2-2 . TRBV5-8 TGTGCCAGCAGATTTCCGGGACAGGGATACACCGGGGAGCTGTTTTTT CASRFPGQGYTGELFF
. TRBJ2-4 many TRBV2 TGTGCCAGCAGGGGTAGCGTTAGGGACATTCAGTACTTC CASRGSVRDIQYF
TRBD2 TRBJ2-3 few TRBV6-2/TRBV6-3 TGTGCCAGCAGTTCCCGTGATAGCGGGATACAAACGCAGTATTTT CASSSRDSGIQTQYF
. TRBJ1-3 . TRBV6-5 TGTGCCAGCAGTCTGGACGGTGGAAACACCATATATTTT CASSLDGGNTIYF
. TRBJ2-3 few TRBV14 TGTGCCAGCAGCCTAATAGGTACAGATACGCAGTATTTT CASSLIGTDTQYF
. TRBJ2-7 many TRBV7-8 TGTGCCAGCAGCTTAGGATCCTTTATGGGCCCCAGCTCCTACGAGCAGTACTTC CASSLGSFMGPSSYEQYF
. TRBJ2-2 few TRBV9 TGTGCCAGCGGCCGCCCAGGGTCCGGGGAGCTGTTTTTT CASGRPGSGELFF
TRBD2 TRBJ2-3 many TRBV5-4 TGTGCCAGCAGCTTCTTAACTAGCGGAGATACGCAGTATTTT CASSFLTSGDTQYF
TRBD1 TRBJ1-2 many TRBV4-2 TGTGCCAGCAGTCTCTCGCCGGGACAGGGAAACTATGGCTACACCTTC CASSLSPGQGNYGYTF
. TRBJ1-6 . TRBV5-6 TGTGCCAGCAGCTTCGGTGGAAATTCACCCCTCCACTTT CASSFGGNSPLHF
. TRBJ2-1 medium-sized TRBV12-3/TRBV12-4 TGTGCCAGCAAGGGGGACTACTCAAGCAATGAGCAGTTCTTC CASKGDYSSNEQFF
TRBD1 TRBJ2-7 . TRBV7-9 TGTGCCAGCAGCTGGGGACAGGGGGCAGAAGAGCAGTACTTC CASSWGQGAEEQYF
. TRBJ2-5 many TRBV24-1 TGTGCCACCAGTGATGACTCTCACCAAGAGACCCAGTACTTC CATSDDSHQETQYF
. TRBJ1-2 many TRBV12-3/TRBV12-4 TGTGCCAGCAGCCCCGGACGGACCTCTAACTATGGCTACACCTTC CASSPGRTSNYGYTF
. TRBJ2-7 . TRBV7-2 TGTGCCAGCAGCATCTCCTACGAGCAGTACTTC CASSISYEQYF
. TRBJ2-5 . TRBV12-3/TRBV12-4 TGTGCCAGCAGTGGGAGACAGTACCAAGAGACCCAGTACTTC CASSGRQYQETQYF
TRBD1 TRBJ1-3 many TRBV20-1 TGCAGTGCCCCCCGCCCGACAGGGGGCCATGGAAACACCATATATTTT CSAPRPTGGHGNTIYF
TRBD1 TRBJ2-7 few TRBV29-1 TGCAGCGTTGGGGAGACGGACAGGGCCGAGCAGTACTTC CSVGETDRAEQYF
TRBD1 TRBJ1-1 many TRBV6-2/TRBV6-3 TGTGCCAGCAGCCACTGGGACAGCCCAACGGGGACTGAAGCTTTCTTT CASSHWDSPTGTEAFF
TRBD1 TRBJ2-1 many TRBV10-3 TGTGCCATCAGTTGGGACAGAGCGAACAATGAGCAGTTCTTC CAISWDRANNEQFF
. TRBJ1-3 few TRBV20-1 TGCAGTGCTCCCCAGGAGGGGAGAAACACCATATATTTT CSAPQEGRNTIYF
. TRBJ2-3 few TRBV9 TGTGCCAGCAGCGTCCGGCCACTAGAAGATACGCAGTATTTT CASSVRPLEDTQYF
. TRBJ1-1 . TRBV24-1 TGTGCCACCAGTGACAGGGTGGATACTGAAGCTTTCTTT CATSDRVDTEAFF
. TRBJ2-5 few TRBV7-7 TGTGCCAGCTCCGTGGGGACTAACAGGGGTGAGACCCAGTACTTC CASSVGTNRGETQYF
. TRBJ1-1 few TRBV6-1 TGTGCCAGCAGCCCCAATGGGATCGAAGCTTTCTTT CASSPNGIEAFF
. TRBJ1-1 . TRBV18 TGTGCCAGCTCACCCCAGGGACTGAACACTGAAGCTTTCTTT CASSPQGLNTEAFF
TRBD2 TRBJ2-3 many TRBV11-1 TGTGCCAGCAGCCCAGGACTAGCGGGATTAGATACGCAGTATTTT CASSPGLAGLDTQYF
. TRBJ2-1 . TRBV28 TGTGCCAGCAGTACACGGACAGCCTCCTCCTACAATGAGCAGTTCTTC CASSTRTASSYNEQFF